This T cell receptor beta chain was sequenced during a study of B cell selection in AIRE deficiency. Study-wide points: With only TCRbeta sequenced, approximately 37% of shared healthy Treg sequences overlapped Tconv. Roughly 31% of healthy-shared Treg TCRbeta sequences appeared in patient Tconv cells.

Original data processing: Pooled conventional T cells gave 100,000 to 120,000 patient and around 130,000 donor TCRbeta sequences. Method: immunoSEQ multiplex PCR; TCRdb's copy keeps in-frame clones and lacks some. V, J and clone size reflect that table, while D and trimming were determined from the DNA. This sample has some 24,000 clones, with approximately 97% found just once. The CDR3 runs 14 residues. Trimming left V 3 bases short and J 0 bases short, with 3 bases between. Germline-derived CDR1 and CDR2 are LNHDA and SQIVND (reference sequence). Conventional CD4 T cells were sorted as CD4+CD127+ cells. As for this clone: Its antigen is as yet unknown.

Sequenced material: conventional CD4+ T cells sorted from PBMCs. The chain has TRBV19 and TRBJ2-6; D remains ambiguous. This receptor was taken from a human donor with AIRE deficiency. CDR3 protein: CASSMVSGANVLTF. CDR3 nucleotides: TGTGCCAGTAGTATGGTCTCTGGGGCCAACGTCCTGACTTTC.